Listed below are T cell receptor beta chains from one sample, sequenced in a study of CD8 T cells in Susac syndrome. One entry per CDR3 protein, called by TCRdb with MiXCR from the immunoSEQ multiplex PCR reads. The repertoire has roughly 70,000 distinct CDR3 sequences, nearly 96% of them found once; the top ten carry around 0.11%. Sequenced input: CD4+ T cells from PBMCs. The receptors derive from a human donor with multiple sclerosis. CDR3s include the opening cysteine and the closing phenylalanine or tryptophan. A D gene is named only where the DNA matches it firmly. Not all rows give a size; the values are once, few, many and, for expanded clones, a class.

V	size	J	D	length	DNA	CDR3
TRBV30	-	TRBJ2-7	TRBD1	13	TGTGCCTGGAGGGGACAGGGAAGGCACGAGCAGTACTTC	CAWRGQGRHEQYF
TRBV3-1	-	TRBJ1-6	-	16	TGTGCCAGCAGCCACTTCGGACAGACTTATAATTCACCCCTCCACTTT	CASSHFGQTYNSPLHF
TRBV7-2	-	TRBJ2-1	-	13	TGTGCCAGCAGCTTTTATCGGGGCAATGAGCAGTTCTTC	CASSFYRGNEQFF
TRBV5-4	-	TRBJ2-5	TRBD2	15	TGTGCCAGCAGCCCCGGGGCTAGCGGGGGCGAGACCCAGTACTTC	CASSPGASGGETQYF
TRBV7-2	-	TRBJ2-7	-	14	TGTGCCAGCAGCTTAGGACCTCCAGAATACGAGCAGTACTTC	CASSLGPPEYEQYF
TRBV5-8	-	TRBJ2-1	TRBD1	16	TGTGCCAGCAGCTTGGGGGCCGGGACAGTAGGGAATGAGCAGTTCTTC	CASSLGAGTVGNEQFF
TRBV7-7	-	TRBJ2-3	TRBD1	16	TGTGCTAGCAGCCCGCTGGGGACAGGGGTCACAGATACGCAGTATTTT	CASSPLGTGVTDTQYF
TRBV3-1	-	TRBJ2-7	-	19	TGTGCCAGCAGCCAAGATGTGAGGCAGGGGGGTCAAAGCTCCTACGAGCAGTACTTC	CASSQDVRQGGQSSYEQYF
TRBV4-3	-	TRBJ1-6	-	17	TGCGCCAGCAGCCAATTAGACAGGACCCTCTATAATTCACCCCTCCACTTT	CASSQLDRTLYNSPLHF
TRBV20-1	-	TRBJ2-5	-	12	TGCAGTGCCGGCGTACACCGGGAGACCCAGTACTTC	CSAGVHRETQYF
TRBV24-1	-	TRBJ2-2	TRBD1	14	TGTGCCACCCTTGGACAGGGGGACACCGGGGAGCTGTTTTTT	CATLGQGDTGELFF
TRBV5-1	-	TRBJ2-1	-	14	TGCGCCAGCAGCTTGTACGGTGACCGAAATGAGCAGTTCTTC	CASSLYGDRNEQFF
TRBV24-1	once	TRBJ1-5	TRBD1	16	TGTGCCACCAGTGACGCCAGGACAGGGGGCAATCAGCCCCAGCATTTT	CATSDARTGGNQPQHF
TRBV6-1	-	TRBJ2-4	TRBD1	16	TGTGCCAGCAGAAAAGAGGGACAGAGCCTCTGGGACATTCAGTACTTC	CASRKEGQSLWDIQYF
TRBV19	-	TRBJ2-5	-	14	TGTGCCACCAAGACGGGCGCCGACCAAGAGACCCAGTACTTC	CATKTGADQETQYF
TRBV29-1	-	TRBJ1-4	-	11	TGCAGCGTTGAGCGCGATGAAAAACTGTTTTTT	CSVERDEKLFF
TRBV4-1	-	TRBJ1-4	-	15	TGCGCCAGCAGCCAGATCGGGCAGACTAATGAAAAACTGTTTTTT	CASSQIGQTNEKLFF
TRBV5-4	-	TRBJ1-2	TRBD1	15	TGTGCCAGCAGCAAAAGGACAGGGGAGGTTGGAGGCTACACCTTC	CASSKRTGEVGGYTF
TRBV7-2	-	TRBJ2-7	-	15	TGTGCCAGCAGCCGCTCTGGGGCGCAAGTCTACGAGCAGTACTTC	CASSRSGAQVYEQYF
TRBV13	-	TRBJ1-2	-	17	TGTGCCAGCAGGCCCCCCCCGGACGGCCAGGCTAACTATGGCTACACCTTC	CASRPPPDGQANYGYTF
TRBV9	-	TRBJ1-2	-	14	TGTGCCAGCAGCTCTGACTTGAGGGGTGGTGGCTACACCTTC	CASSSDLRGGGYTF
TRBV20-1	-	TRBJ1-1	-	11	TGCAGTGCTAGACAGAAAACTGAAGCTTTCTTT	CSARQKTEAFF
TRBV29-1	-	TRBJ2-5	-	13	TGCAGCGTTGTGGTCATACGACTGGCGACCCAGTACTTC	CSVVVIRLATQYF
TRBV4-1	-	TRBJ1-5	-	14	TGCGCCAGCAGCCAACTGAGGCTTAATCAGCCCCAGCATTTT	CASSQLRLNQPQHF
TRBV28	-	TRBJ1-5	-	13	TGTGCCAGCAGTTTAGGGCGACAATGGCCCCAGCATTTT	CASSLGRQWPQHF
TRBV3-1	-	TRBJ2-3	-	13	TGTGCCAGCAGCCAAGCCTCCACAGATACGCAGTATTTT	CASSQASTDTQYF
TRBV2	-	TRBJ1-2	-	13	TGTGCCAGCAGTATCGACATTCAATCGGACTACACCTTC	CASSIDIQSDYTF
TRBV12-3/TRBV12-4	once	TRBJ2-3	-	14	TGTGCCAGCAGTGAACAGGGTGGCACAGATACGCAGTATTTT	CASSEQGGTDTQYF
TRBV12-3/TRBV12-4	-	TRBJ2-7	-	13	TGTGCCAGCAGGACCGCAGGATCCTACGAGCAGTACTTC	CASRTAGSYEQYF
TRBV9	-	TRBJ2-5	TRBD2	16	TGTGCCAGCGCCGAAGGGGCGGGGGGGCTTCAAGAGACCCAGTACTTC	CASAEGAGGLQETQYF
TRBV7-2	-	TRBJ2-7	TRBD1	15	TGTGCCAGCAGCTTAGGGGGACAGGCCCTCTACGAGCAGTACTTC	CASSLGGQALYEQYF
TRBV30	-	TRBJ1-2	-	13	TGTGCCTGGAGTCCAGGGGTGAACTATGGCTACACCTTC	CAWSPGVNYGYTF
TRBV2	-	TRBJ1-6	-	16	TGTGCCAGCAGTGAAAGGCGAAGCTCCTATAATTCACCCCTCCACTTT	CASSERRSSYNSPLHF
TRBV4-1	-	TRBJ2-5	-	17	TGCGCCAGCAGCCAAGATTGGAAACAGCCCGGTCGGGAGACCCAGTACTTC	CASSQDWKQPGRETQYF
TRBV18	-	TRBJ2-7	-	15	TGTGCCAGCTCACCACCGACGGGACGCTCCGACGAGCAGTACTTC	CASSPPTGRSDEQYF
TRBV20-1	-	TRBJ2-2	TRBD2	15	TGCAGTGCCACGACTAGCGGGCTTAACACCGGGGAGCTGTTTTTT	CSATTSGLNTGELFF
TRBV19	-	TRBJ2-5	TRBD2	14	TGTGCCAGTAGTTTTAGCGGGGGGCAAGAGACCCAGTACTTC	CASSFSGGQETQYF
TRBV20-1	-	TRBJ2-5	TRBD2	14	TGCAGTGCACCGGGACTAGCGGGGTTGGAGACCCAGTACTTC	CSAPGLAGLETQYF
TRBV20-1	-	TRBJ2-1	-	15	TGCAGTGCTAGAGAAGGGCCAAGCTCCTACAATGAGCAGTTCTTC	CSAREGPSSYNEQFF
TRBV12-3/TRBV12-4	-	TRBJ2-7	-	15	TGTGCCAGCAGTTTGAGCCAGGCCCTCTCCTACGAGCAGTACTTC	CASSLSQALSYEQYF
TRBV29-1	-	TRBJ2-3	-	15	TGCAGCGTTGAAGGGGAAGGGCGTAGCACAGATACGCAGTATTTT	CSVEGEGRSTDTQYF
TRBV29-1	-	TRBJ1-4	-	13	TGCAGCGTTGTACGGGGGGTTGATGAAAAACTGTTTTTT	CSVVRGVDEKLFF
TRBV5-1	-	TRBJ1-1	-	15	TGCGCCAGCAGCTTGGACACGGGACCGAACACTGAAGCTTTCTTT	CASSLDTGPNTEAFF
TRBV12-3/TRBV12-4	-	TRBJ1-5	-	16	TGTGCCAGCAGTCCGGACAGAGCAAAAGTTAATCAGCCCCAGCATTTT	CASSPDRAKVNQPQHF
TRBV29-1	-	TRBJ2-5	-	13	TGCAGCGTTGACGCTAGCAGTTTGGAGACCCAGTACTTC	CSVDASSLETQYF
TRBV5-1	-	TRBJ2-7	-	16	TGCGCCAGCAGCCCGAGGACGGCACAGTTGATCTACGAGCAGTACTTC	CASSPRTAQLIYEQYF
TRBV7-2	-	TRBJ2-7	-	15	TGTGCCAGCAGCTTGGTGGCAGGGGGGCCCTACGAGCAGTACTTC	CASSLVAGGPYEQYF
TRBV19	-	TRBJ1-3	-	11	TGTGCCAGTAGGCGAGGATTCACCATATATTTT	CASRRGFTIYF
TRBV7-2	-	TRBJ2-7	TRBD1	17	TGTGCCAGCAGCTTCCGCACTCCTAACAGGGGGCAGGACGAGCAGTACTTC	CASSFRTPNRGQDEQYF
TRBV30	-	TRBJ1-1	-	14	TGTGCCTATACCTTGGGGGGGGTAGACATTGAAGCTTTCTTT	CAYTLGGVDIEAFF
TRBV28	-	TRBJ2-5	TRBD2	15	TGTGCCAGCAGTCCGGCGGGACTAGCGGGGAAGACCCAGTACTTC	CASSPAGLAGKTQYF
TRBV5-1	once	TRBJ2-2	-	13	TGCGCCAGCAGTCCGTACGATACCGGGGAGCTGTTTTTT	CASSPYDTGELFF
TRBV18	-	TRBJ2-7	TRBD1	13	TGTGCCAGCTCACTCGGACAGGGCACCGAGCAGTACTTC	CASSLGQGTEQYF
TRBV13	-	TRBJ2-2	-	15	TGTGCCAGCAGCTTATTCTGGACAGCGGCCGGGGAGCTGTTTTTT	CASSLFWTAAGELFF
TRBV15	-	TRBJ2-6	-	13	TGTGCCACCAGCCGTCCCGGGGCCAACGTCCTGACTTTC	CATSRPGANVLTF
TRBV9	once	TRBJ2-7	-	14	TGTGCCAGCAGCCCCAGATTTCGGGGGTGGGAGCAGTACTTC	CASSPRFRGWEQYF
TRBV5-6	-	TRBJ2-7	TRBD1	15	TGTGCCAGCACCACACAGGGGGCTGGATTTTACGAGCAGTACTTC	CASTTQGAGFYEQYF
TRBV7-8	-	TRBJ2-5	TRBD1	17	TGTGCCAGCAGCCCCACTCTGAGACAGGGTGGTCGGAAGACCCAGTACTTC	CASSPTLRQGGRKTQYF
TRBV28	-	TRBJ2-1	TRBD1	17	TGTGCCAGCAGTCCCCTCTTGGGACAGTTGTCCTACAATGAGCAGTTCTTC	CASSPLLGQLSYNEQFF
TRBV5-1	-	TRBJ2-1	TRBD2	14	TGCGCCAGCAGCTTGGTAAGGACTAGCATCGAGCAGTTCTTC	CASSLVRTSIEQFF